This passage covers 2 T cell receptor beta chains from one sample sequenced in a study of radiotherapy plus CTLA-4 blockade in lung cancer. Repertoires were generated with immunoSEQ multiplex PCR, while TCRdb's copy carries only in-frame clones and drops some. The sample has about 80,000 clones, around 78% seen once. Sequences were derived from peripheral blood, sampled from a patient treated with radiotherapy plus ipilimumab. The origin of the receptors is a human donor with non-small cell lung cancer whose response to radiotherapy plus ipilimumab could not be evaluated. Some clones in this sample may be carry-over from other donors' samples.

This chain connects TRBV2 to TRBJ1-5; D might be TRBD1 (6 bases). The CDR3 runs 15 residues. Trimming pared 7 bases from V and 0 bases from J, leaving 13 bases between. Germline V gene sequence: CDR1 SNHLY, CDR2 FYNNEI. The CDR3 spells CASTGTPYSNQPQHF. DNA for the CDR3: TGTGCCAGCACCGGGACACCCTATAGCAATCAGCCCCAGCATTTT.

This chain connects TRBV5-3 to TRBJ1-4; 8 bases align to TRBD1. TRBV5-3 is annotated as an ORF whose role is uncertain. There are 16 residues in the CDR3. V lost 0 bases and J lost 5; bases outside the gene matches: 6. CDR3 protein: CARSLDRQGPNEKLFF. Here the CDR3 DNA reads TGTGCCAGAAGCTTGGACCGACAGGGGCCGAATGAAAAACTGTTTTTT.